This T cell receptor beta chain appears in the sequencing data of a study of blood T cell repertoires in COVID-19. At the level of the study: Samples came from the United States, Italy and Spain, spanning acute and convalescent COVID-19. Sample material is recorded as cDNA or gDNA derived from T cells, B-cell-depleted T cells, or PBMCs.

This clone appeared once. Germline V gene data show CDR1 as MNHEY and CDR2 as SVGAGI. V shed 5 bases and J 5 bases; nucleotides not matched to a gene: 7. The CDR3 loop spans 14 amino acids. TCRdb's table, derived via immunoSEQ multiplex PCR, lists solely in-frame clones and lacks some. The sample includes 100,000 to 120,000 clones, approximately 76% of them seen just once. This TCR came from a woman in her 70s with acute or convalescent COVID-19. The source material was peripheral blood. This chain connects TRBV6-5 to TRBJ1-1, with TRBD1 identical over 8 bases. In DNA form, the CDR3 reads TGTGCCAGCAGTCCCACCAGACAGGGGACTGAAGCTTTCTTT. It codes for CASSPTRQGTEAFF.